The rows below give T cell receptor beta chains drawn from one sample of a study of tumor-infiltrating lymphocytes in primary liver carcinoma. TCRdb reprocessed the multiplex PCR reads via MiXCR and lists one record per CDR3 protein. The sample yields about 99,000 distinct CDR3 sequences, around three quarters seen once. The sample taken for sequencing was liver tumor tissue from sampling region 5. These receptors were taken from a woman between 55 and 75 years old with primary liver carcinoma and hepatitis B virus infection. CDR3s include the opening cysteine and the closing phenylalanine or tryptophan. A D gene is named only where the DNA matches it firmly. Clone size is given for some rows only: seen once, a few or many times, or a class if the clone is expanded.

d_call clone_size j_call v_call cdr3_nt cdr3_aa
- - TRBJ1-4 TRBV30 TGTGCCTGGATAAACCGGGACAAGACTAATGAAAAACTGTTTTTT CAWINRDKTNEKLFF
- - TRBJ1-5 TRBV20-1 TGCAGTGCTCTCCGGGCCATAGTTCGGCCCCAGCATTTT CSALRAIVRPQHF
TRBD1 - TRBJ2-2 TRBV4-1 TGCGCCAGCAGCCAGGACCTAGCAGGGGGCGGAGCCGGGGAGCTGTTTTTT CASSQDLAGGGAGELFF
- - TRBJ2-5 TRBV7-8 TGTGCCAGCAGCTTAGGGTTCGCAGGCCAAGAGATCCAGTACTTC CASSLGFAGQEIQYF
- - TRBJ2-2 TRBV11-1 TGTGCCAGCAGGAACGATGGTAAAAAGGACTCCACCGGGGAGCTGTTTTTT CASRNDGKKDSTGELFF
- - TRBJ2-3 TRBV11-1 TGTGCCAGCAGCTTGGAGAACTCGCGGATCACAGATAGGCAGTATTTT CASSLENSRITDRQYF
- many TRBJ2-1 TRBV28 TGTGCCAGCAGTTTTCCTACTAGCCTTGAGCAGTTCTTC CASSFPTSLEQFF
- - TRBJ2-7 TRBV14 TGTGCCAAAAACGCCCTCGGGACTCTCGTCGAGCAGTACTTC CAKNALGTLVEQYF
TRBD2 - TRBJ2-1 TRBV5-1 TGCGCCAGTAGCTCTAGCGGGAGTAGGAATGAGCAGTTCTTC CASSSSGSRNEQFF
- - TRBJ2-3 TRBV5-1 TGCTCCAGCAGCCTAGGGTCCCTGGGTGATACGCAGTATTTT CSSSLGSLGDTQYF
TRBD1 - TRBJ2-7 TRBV11-3 TGTGCCAGCAGGCCCGGGACAGAAGGCAACTACGAGCAGTACTTC CASRPGTEGNYEQYF
- - TRBJ2-4 TRBV5-4 TGTGCCAGCAGCCCCCCGGTGAGCGACAAAACCATTCAGTACTTC CASSPPVSDKTIQYF
TRBD1 many TRBJ1-1 TRBV5-1 TGCGCCAGCAGTCGAACAGGGGGCACTGAAGCTTTCTTT CASSRTGGTEAFF
TRBD1 - TRBJ1-1 TRBV10-3 TGTGACATCACGAGAGGGACAGCTATGAACACTGCAGCTTTCTTT CDITRGTAMNTAAFF
TRBD2 many TRBJ2-3 TRBV4-2 TGTGCCAGCAGCCAAGATCGGGGTAGCGGGACAGATACGCAGTATTTT CASSQDRGSGTDTQYF
TRBD2 few TRBJ2-7 TRBV12-3/TRBV12-4 TGTGTCAGCAGACAAGAAACGGGAGGTCGGAACGAGCAGTACTTC CVSRQETGGRNEQYF
- - TRBJ2-7 TRBV11-2 TGTATCAGCAGCCAACTCGGACATGCGCAGTACTTC CISSQLGHAQYF
- - TRBJ1-5 TRBV6-6 TGTGCCAGCAGTCACTCAACAGGGAGGAGCAATCAGCCCCAACATTTT CASSHSTGRSNQPQHF
TRBD2 - TRBJ2-1 TRBV11-2 TGTGCCAGCAGTTTACTTTCCTCACTAGCGGGAGACTACAATGTGCAGTTCTTC CASSLLSSLAGDYNVQFF
TRBD2 many TRBJ2-7 TRBV6-1 TGTGCCACCGGCACTGGACTAGGGCTCTACGAGCAGTACTTC CATGTGLGLYEQYF
TRBD1 many TRBJ2-2 TRBV6-1 TGTGCCAGCCGTCGGGACAGGGTCGACACCGGGGAGCTGTTTTTT CASRRDRVDTGELFF
TRBD1 few TRBJ2-7 TRBV28 TGTGCCTCGCGGACAGGGTCCTCCTACGAGCAGTACTTC CASRTGSSYEQYF
- few TRBJ1-1 TRBV28 TGTGCCAGCAGTGCACAAATTGAGACTGAAGCTTTCTTT CASSAQIETEAFF
- - TRBJ1-2 TRBV29-1 TGCAGCGTTGGAGGGAGTGATGGCTACACCTTC CSVGGSDGYTF
- - TRBJ2-5 TRBV12-3/TRBV12-4 TGTCCCAGCAGTCCGGGACACGGAGAGACCCAGTACTTC CPSSPGHGETQYF
TRBD1 - TRBJ2-7 TRBV6-6 TGTACCAGCATCAGGACAGGGAATTCCCACGAGCAGTACTTC CTSIRTGNSHEQYF
- - TRBJ2-1 TRBV11-2 TGTGCCAGCAGCTTAGGTGGTAGCGGTAGACTTCGATACAATGAGCAGTCCTTC CASSLGGSGRLRYNEQSF
TRBD2 - TRBJ2-5 TRBV12-3/TRBV12-4 TGTGCCTTCAGGACCATGGGGAGGGAACAAGAGACCCAGTACTTC CAFRTMGREQETQYF
- - TRBJ1-1 TRBV7-9 TGTGCCAGCAGCACCGGGGCAGCGTCGACAAGGGGGAACACTGAAGCTTTCTTT CASSTGAASTRGNTEAFF
TRBD2 many TRBJ2-7 TRBV28 TGTGCCAGCTCCCAGAGCGGGAGTCTATCCTACGAGCAGTACTTC CASSQSGSLSYEQYF
- many TRBJ1-1 TRBV6-5 TGTGCCGTTCAGCCCCGGGTGGGCTACACTGAAGCTTTCTTT CAVQPRVGYTEAFF
- - TRBJ2-1 TRBV29-1 TGCAGAGTTGAAGAGCTTGGTGGAGGGGGGTCCTACAATGAGCAGTTCTTC CRVEELGGGGSYNEQFF
- - TRBJ2-1 TRBV10-2 TGCGCCAGCAGTGAGACGGCATACTATGAGCAGTTCTTC CASSETAYYEQFF
- - TRBJ1-1 TRBV11-1 TGTGCCTGCAGCCTAGATGGGGTGGCTCCTGAAGCTCTCTTT CACSLDGVAPEALF
TRBD1 - TRBJ1-1 TRBV29-1 TGCGGCGTCGGACAGGTGGGAGCTTTCTTT CGVGQVGAFF
- - TRBJ1-2 TRBV29-1 TGCGGCGTTACCCGGGGCACGGGCGCTCGCGGCTACACCTTC CGVTRGTGARGYTF
- - TRBJ2-2 TRBV28 TGTGCCAGCAGTTTCCCCCGATACATCGGGGAGCTGTTTTTT CASSFPRYIGELFF
- many TRBJ1-5 TRBV6-5 TGTGCCAGCAGTTACGCGGGGGGTCAGCCCCAGCATTTT CASSYAGGQPQHF
- - TRBJ2-2 TRBV19 TGTGCTAGTCACAGGGTTTGGGGCACCGGGGAGCTGTTTTTT CASHRVWGTGELFF